This passage covers 6 T cell receptor beta chains from one sample sequenced in a study of human T cells and chemical hapten exposure. TCRdb recomputed calls from the RACE reads with MiXCR, one row per CDR3 protein. The sample yields about 82,000 distinct CDR3 sequences, over 8.5% seen once. Noted time point: healthy volunteer bleed at 6 weeks. Unfractionated whole blood was the source of the extracted total RNA. Sequenced input: whole blood. The receptors shown here come from a male donor in good health. Some clones in this sample may be carry-over from other donors' samples.

This clonotype has a handful of counts. The rearrangement joins TRBV3-1 to TRBJ1-6, with D possibly being TRBD1 (5 bases). V gave up 1 base and J gave up 11 bases, with 18 bases separating them. This CDR3 spans 16 amino acids. The germline gives CDR1 LGHDT, CDR2 YNNKEL (reference sequence). CDR3 DNA: TGTGCCAGCAGCCAAGGACAGTTCTTCAGCTGGACACCCCTCCACTTT. It is translated as CASSQGQFFSWTPLHF.

This chain joins TRBV3-1 and TRBJ2-2; possible D gene TRBD2, 5 bases. This CDR3 has 15 amino acids. Trimming took off 1 base at V and 8 bases at J, with 14 bases between the two ends. CDR1 and CDR2 from the germline V gene are LGHDT and YNNKEL (reference sequence). The DNA for the CDR3 is TGTGCCAGCAGCCAAGGCCCGCTAGCTAGGGGGGAGCTGTTTTTT. It encodes CASSQGPLARGELFF.

This clonotype was detected a few times. The chain links TRBV12-3 or TRBV12-4 to TRBJ2-5; unclear D gene. This CDR3 has 14 amino acids. V was trimmed by 4 bases and J by 1 base, leaving 10 bases between them. The chain's CDR3 is CASSWLVSQETQYF. CDR3 coding DNA: TGTGCCAGCAGTTGGCTGGTGAGCCAAGAGACCCAGTACTTC.

This clonotype was counted between two and nine times. The gene calls are TRBV6-2 or TRBV6-3 and TRBJ2-6; 8 bases match TRBD1. After removal of 1 base from V and 0 bases from J, the junction contained 8 bases not matched to a gene. This CDR3 is built from 19 residues. The germline CDR1 and CDR2 sequences are MNHEY and SVGEGT. CDR3 sequence reads: CASSYFAYRGSSGANVLTF. In DNA, the CDR3 is TGTGCCAGCAGTTACTTTGCTTACAGGGGGTCCTCTGGGGCCAACGTCCTGACTTTC.

This clonotype was seen many times. The chain has TRBV12-3 or TRBV12-4 and TRBJ2-2; D is ambiguous. The CDR3 sequence is 11 residues long. Trimming took 6 bases from V and 7 from J, leaving 6 bases between them. CDR3 residues: CASRVNGELFF. CDR3 sequence (DNA): TGTGCCAGCAGGGTTAACGGGGAGCTGTTTTTT.

This clonotype has a count of ten or more. CDR3 DNA: TGTGCCAGCAGTTTAGGGTTTTACAAGTCCTCTGGGGCCAACGTCCTGACTTTC. Translation: CASSLGFYKSSGANVLTF. The chain is built from TRBV12-3 or TRBV12-4 and TRBJ2-6; D is ambiguous. V was trimmed by 1 base and J by 0 bases, leaving 13 bases between them. CDR3 size: 18 residues.